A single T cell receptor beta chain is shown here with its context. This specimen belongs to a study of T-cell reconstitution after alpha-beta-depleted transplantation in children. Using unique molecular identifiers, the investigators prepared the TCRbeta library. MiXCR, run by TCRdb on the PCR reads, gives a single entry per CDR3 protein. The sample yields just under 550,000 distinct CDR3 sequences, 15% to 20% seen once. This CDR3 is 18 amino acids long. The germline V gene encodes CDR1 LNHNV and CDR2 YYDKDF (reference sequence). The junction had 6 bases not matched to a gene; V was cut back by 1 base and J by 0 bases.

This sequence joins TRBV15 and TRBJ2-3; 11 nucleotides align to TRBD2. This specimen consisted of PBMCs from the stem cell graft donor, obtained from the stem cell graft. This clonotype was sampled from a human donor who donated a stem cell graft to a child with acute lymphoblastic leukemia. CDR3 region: CATSRVVLAGGSTDTQYF. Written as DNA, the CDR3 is TGTGCCACCAGCAGAGTAGTCCTAGCGGGAGGTAGCACAGATACGCAGTATTTT.